Each of the 11 T cell receptor beta chains below was sequenced from the same sample in a study of OX40 agonist ivuxolimab in advanced cancers. Assay used: immunoSEQ multiplex PCR; TCRdb lists only in-frame clones, some missing. Among 90,000 to 120,000 clones listed, 91% were seen once. The source material was CD4+ or CD8+ T cells sorted from blood, sampled in a trial of the OX40 agonist ivuxolimab. Receptor source: an adult with an advanced solid tumor such as melanoma, head and neck, liver or kidney cancer.

This clone was seen once. The gene calls are TRBV7-2 and TRBJ1-4; the D is unclear. From germline, CDR1 is SGHTA and CDR2 FQGNSA. This CDR3 contains 14 residues. V was trimmed by 6 bases and J by 5 bases, leaving 13 bases between them. CDR3 DNA: TGTGCCAGCAGTCCGGGGAGCCCCAATGAAAAACTGTTTTTT. It yields the protein CASSPGSPNEKLFF.

V and J are TRBV19 and TRBJ1-1; 11 bases are a match to TRBD1. Germline loops: CDR1 LNHDA, CDR2 SQIVND (reference sequence). This CDR3 spans 13 amino acids. The V and J ends lost 4 bases and 5 bases, in that order; junction bases with no gene match: 0. In DNA form, the CDR3 reads TGTGCCAGTAGTAGGGACAGGGGGACTGAAGCTTTCTTT. It encodes CASSRDRGTEAFF.

This clone was observed once. The chain uses TRBV6-1 and TRBJ1-4; TRBD1 aligns across 8 bases. Unmatched junction bases numbered 5, after V lost 6 bases and J lost 5 bases. The CDR3 contains 14 residues. Germline lookup yields CDR1 MNHNS and CDR2 SASEGT. Here the CDR3 reads CASRTGVGNEKLFF. CDR3 nucleotide sequence: TGTGCCAGCAGGACAGGGGTGGGGAATGAAAAACTGTTTTTT.

The V call is TRBV6-5, the J call TRBJ2-7; D not certain. Trimming pared 0 bases from V and 3 bases from J, leaving 6 bases between. Germline CDR1 reads MNHEY; CDR2 reads SVGAGI. The CDR3 totals 13 residues. The CDR3 loop is CASSYSGFYEQYF. CDR3 in DNA: TGTGCCAGCAGTTACTCTGGCTTCTACGAGCAGTACTTC.

The chain employs TRBV28 and TRBJ1-5; D gene unclear. Per the germline V gene, CDR1 is MDHEN and CDR2 is SYDVKM. The CDR3 extends over 14 amino acids. V lost 2 bases and J 1 base, leaving 6 bases between the germline ends. The CDR3 sequence: CASSLRSSNQPQHF. CDR3 nucleotide sequence: TGTGCCAGCAGTTTACGTTCCAGCAATCAGCCCCAGCATTTT.

J is TRBJ2-7 and V is TRBV21-1. TRBV21-1 is annotated as a pseudogene. The CDR3 consists of 16 residues. The CDR3 protein is CASSKGGFHGAYEQYF. CDR3 sequence (DNA): TGTGCCAGCAGCAAAGGGGGATTCCACGGAGCCTACGAGCAGTACTTC.

The chain employs TRBV7-3 and TRBJ2-1; no clear D gene. V was clipped by 3 bases and J by 7 bases, with 7 bases between them. Germline V gene lookup returns CDR1 SGHTA and CDR2 FQGTGA. The CDR3 spans 12 residues. Written as DNA, the CDR3 is TGTGCCAGCAGCTTGCAAAGGAATGAGCAGTTCTTC. It encodes CASSLQRNEQFF.

The chain carries TRBV7-2 and TRBJ2-7; the D gene is possibly TRBD2 (5 bases). This CDR3 spans 15 amino acids. Germline CDR1 SGHTA, CDR2 FQGNSA. V lost 2 bases, J lost 0 bases, and 11 bases lay in between. CDR3 sequence reads: CASSLLAAVSYEQYF. In DNA form, the CDR3 reads TGTGCCAGCAGCTTACTAGCTGCAGTCTCCTACGAGCAGTACTTC.

In its sample, this clone was seen once. The chain combines TRBV27 with TRBJ2-7; D uncertain. The CDR3 runs to 14 residues. CDR1 and CDR2 from the germline V gene are MNHEY and SMNVEV (reference sequence). V lost 0 bases and J lost 2, with 8 bases in between. The CDR3 nucleotides are TGTGCCAGCAGTTTATCCCGGGCCGCCTACGAGCAGTACTTC. Translated, it gives CASSLSRAAYEQYF.

To note about this clone: An end of the junction differs from the germline gene, which may be a read error. The CDR3 DNA reads as TGTGCCAGCACCCGGGCGGGAGGATGGAGACTAGATGGCCACACCTTC. This gives the protein CASTRAGGWRLDGHTF. This chain joins TRBV27 and TRBJ1-2; unclear D gene. Looked up from germline, CDR1 is MNHEY and CDR2 is SMNVEV (reference sequence). The CDR3 is made up of 16 amino acids.

The genes are TRBV5-4 and TRBJ2-7; tentatively, D is TRBD1 (6 bases). V shed 4 bases and J shed 3 bases, with 8 bases lying between them. CDR1 and CDR2 (germline): SGHNT, YYREEE (reference sequence). The CDR3 has 12 amino acids. The CDR3 nucleotides read TGTGCCAGCAGCGTGGACAGCTACGAGCAGTACTTC. Translating gives CASSVDSYEQYF.